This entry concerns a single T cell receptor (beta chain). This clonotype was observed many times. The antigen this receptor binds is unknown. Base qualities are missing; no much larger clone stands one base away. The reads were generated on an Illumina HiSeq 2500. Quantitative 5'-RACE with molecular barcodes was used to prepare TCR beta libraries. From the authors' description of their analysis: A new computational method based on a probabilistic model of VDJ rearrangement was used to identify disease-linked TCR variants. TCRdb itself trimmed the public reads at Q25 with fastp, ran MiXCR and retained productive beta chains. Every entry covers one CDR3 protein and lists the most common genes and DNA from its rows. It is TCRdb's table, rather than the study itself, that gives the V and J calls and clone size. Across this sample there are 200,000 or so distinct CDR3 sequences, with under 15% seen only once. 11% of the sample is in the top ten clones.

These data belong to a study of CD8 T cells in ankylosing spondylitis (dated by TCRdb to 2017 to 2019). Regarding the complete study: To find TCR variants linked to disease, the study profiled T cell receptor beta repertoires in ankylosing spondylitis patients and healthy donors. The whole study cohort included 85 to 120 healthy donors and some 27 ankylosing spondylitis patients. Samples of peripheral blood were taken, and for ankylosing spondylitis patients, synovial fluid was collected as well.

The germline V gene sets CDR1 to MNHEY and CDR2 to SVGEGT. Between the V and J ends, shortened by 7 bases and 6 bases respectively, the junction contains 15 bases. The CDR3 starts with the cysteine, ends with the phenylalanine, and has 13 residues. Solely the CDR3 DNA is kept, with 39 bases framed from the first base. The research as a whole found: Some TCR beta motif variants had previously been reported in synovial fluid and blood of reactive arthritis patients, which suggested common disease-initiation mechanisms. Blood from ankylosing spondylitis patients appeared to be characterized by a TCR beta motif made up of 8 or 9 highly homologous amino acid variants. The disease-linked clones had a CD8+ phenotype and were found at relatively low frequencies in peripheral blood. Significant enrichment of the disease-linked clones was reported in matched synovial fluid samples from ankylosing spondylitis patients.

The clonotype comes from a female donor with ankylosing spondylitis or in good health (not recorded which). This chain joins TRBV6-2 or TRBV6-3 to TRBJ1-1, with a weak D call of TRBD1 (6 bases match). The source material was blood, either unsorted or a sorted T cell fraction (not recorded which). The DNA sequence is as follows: TGTGCCAGCAAGGACAGTTACCTTTCTGAAGCTTTCTTT. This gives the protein CASKDSYLSEAFF.